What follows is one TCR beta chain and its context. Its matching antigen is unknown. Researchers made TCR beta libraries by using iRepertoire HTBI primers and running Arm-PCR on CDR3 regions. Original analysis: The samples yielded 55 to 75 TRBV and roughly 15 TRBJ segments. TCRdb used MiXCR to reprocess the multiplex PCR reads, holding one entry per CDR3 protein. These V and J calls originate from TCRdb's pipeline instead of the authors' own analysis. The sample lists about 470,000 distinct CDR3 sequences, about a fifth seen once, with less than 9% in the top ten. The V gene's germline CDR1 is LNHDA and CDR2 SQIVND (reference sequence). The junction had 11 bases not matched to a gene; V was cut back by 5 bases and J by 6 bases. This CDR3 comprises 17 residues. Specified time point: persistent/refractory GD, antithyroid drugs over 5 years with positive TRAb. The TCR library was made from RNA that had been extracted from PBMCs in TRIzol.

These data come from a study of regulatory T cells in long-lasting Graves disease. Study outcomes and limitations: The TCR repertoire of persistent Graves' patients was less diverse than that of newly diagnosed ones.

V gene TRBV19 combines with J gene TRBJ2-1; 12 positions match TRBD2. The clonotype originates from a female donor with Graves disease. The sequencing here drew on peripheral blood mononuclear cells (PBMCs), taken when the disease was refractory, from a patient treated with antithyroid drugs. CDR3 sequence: CASSHSFGLAGPNEQFF. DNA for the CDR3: TGTGCCAGTAGTCATTCGTTTGGACTAGCGGGACCCAATGAGCAGTTCTTC.